These 30 T cell receptor beta chains came from one sample sequenced in a study of T cells in tumors and immune-related adverse events (dated by TCRdb to about 2021). The library was produced with the immunoSEQ multiplex PCR assay. The immuneACCESS repertoire file appears here via TCRdb, limited to in-frame rearrangements. These files lack a portion of the clones; in checked studies, under half of the deficit traces to unresolved V genes, and the cause of the others is not known. Within this sample are about 11,000 clones, with 85% to 95% of them counted one time only. Together, the top ten hold more than 1.4% of the sample. This specimen's treatment or condition label, per the study, means: nivolumab (PD-1 blockade) given before sampling. The specimen comprised lymph node tissue, sampled from a patient treated with anti-PD-1 therapy. These receptors were obtained from a female donor with metastatic renal cell carcinoma.

V usage is TRBV4-2 and J usage is TRBJ1-2; 10 nucleotides align to TRBD1. The junction had 6 bases not matched to a gene; V was cut back by 0 bases and J by 8 bases. Germline CDR1 and CDR2: LGHNA and YNFKEQ. The CDR3 is 15 residues long. The CDR3 sequence is CASSQDDRGRGGYTF. CDR3 sequence (DNA): TGTGCCAGCAGCCAAGATGACAGGGGGCGCGGGGGCTACACCTTC.

The rearrangement links TRBV7-9 to TRBJ2-7; D is tentatively TRBD1 or TRBD2 (6 bases each). The CDR3 covers 15 residues. The germline CDR1 and CDR2 sequences are SEHNR and FQNEAQ (reference sequence). The V gene lost 3 bases and the J gene lost 1 base, with 13 bases spanning the gap. The CDR3 nucleotides are TGTGCCAGCAGCTTCGGGGGCGCGGAATCCTACGAGCAGTACTTC. Residues: CASSFGGAESYEQYF.

The chain recombines TRBV5-8 with TRBJ2-7, with D unresolved. The germline CDR1 and CDR2 sequences are SGHTS and YDEGEE. Trimming pared 0 bases from V and 0 bases from J, leaving 4 bases between. The CDR3 is made up of 13 amino acids. CDR3 bases: TGTGCCAGCAGCTTGGTCAGCTCCTACGAGCAGTACTTC. As protein: CASSLVSSYEQYF.

The gene calls are TRBV5-1 and TRBJ1-1; the D gene is possibly TRBD1 (5 bases). The CDR3 runs to 11 residues. Germline CDR1 reads SGHRS; CDR2 reads YFSETQ. The germline V and J ends were trimmed by 4 bases and 7 bases, with 8 bases remaining between them. The CDR3 DNA sequence: TGCGCCAGCAGCCCGGGACGTGAAGCTTTCTTT. Translated, it gives CASSPGREAFF.

This chain joins TRBV10-1 and TRBJ2-3, with 7 bases fitting TRBD2. J was trimmed by 2 bases and V by 5 bases; bases with no gene match: 1. The CDR3 contains 13 residues. Germline CDR1 is WNHNN and CDR2 is SYGVQD (reference sequence). CDR3 protein: CASSRDYTDTQYF. The DNA of the CDR3 is TGCGCCAGCAGTCGGGACTACACAGATACGCAGTATTTT.

The chain uses TRBV6-5 and TRBJ2-3, with 8 bases identical to TRBD2. Losses at the gene ends were 4 bases for V and 6 bases for J; bases not matched to a gene: 9. CDR1 is MNHEY and CDR2 is SVGAGI in the germline V gene. This CDR3 has 15 residues. CDR3 in DNA: TGTGCCAGCAGTTGGTCCAGCGGGAGAGGGGATACGCAGTATTTT. Translated: CASSWSSGRGDTQYF.

The V and J genes are TRBV18 and TRBJ2-5; D may correspond to TRBD1 or TRBD2 (6 bases each). Trimming took off 3 bases at V and 2 bases at J, with 10 bases between the two ends. Looked up from germline, CDR1 is KGHSH and CDR2 is LQKENI. The CDR3 has 14 amino acids. Written as DNA, the CDR3 is TGTGCCAGCTCACCGGAGGGGGGACAAGAGACCCAGTACTTC. Translation: CASSPEGGQETQYF.

The V call is TRBV2, the J call TRBJ2-5, with D tentatively TRBD1 or TRBD2 (5 bases each). Germline V gene data show CDR1 as SNHLY and CDR2 as FYNNEI. Trimming took 4 bases from V and 4 from J, leaving 10 bases between them. CDR3 length: 13 residues. The CDR3 nucleotides read TGTGCCAGCAGTGTCCGGGACGGAGAGACCCAGTACTTC. Amino acid sequence: CASSVRDGETQYF.

This rearrangement joins TRBV19 to TRBJ2-1; no clear D gene. Trimming took off 4 bases at V and 2 bases at J, with 15 bases between the two ends. Germline values: CDR1 LNHDA, CDR2 SQIVND (reference sequence). This CDR3 is 16 amino acids long. CDR3 protein: CASSKGGTYPYNEQFF. Here the CDR3 DNA reads TGTGCCAGTAGTAAGGGCGGAACCTACCCCTACAATGAGCAGTTCTTC.

The V and J genes are TRBV5-1 and TRBJ2-1, with D possibly being TRBD2 (5 bases). Trimming cost V 5 bases and J 0 bases, with 9 bases left between them. Germline CDR1 and CDR2: SGHRS and YFSETQ. CDR3 length: 14 amino acids. CDR3 in amino acids: CASRATNSYNEQFF. DNA of the CDR3: TGCGCCAGCAGGGCGACTAACTCCTACAATGAGCAGTTCTTC. The whole variable domain, remainder taken from reference TRBV5-1 and TRBJ2-1, is KAGVTQTPRYLIKTRGQQVTLSCSPISGHRSVSWYQQTPGQGLQFLFEYFSETQRNKGNFPGRFSGRQFSNSRSEMNVSTLELGDSALYLCASRATNSYNEQFFGPGTRLTVL.

V gene TRBV11-3 combines with J gene TRBJ2-3; tentatively, D is TRBD1 (6 bases). CDR1 SGHNT and CDR2 YENEEA come from the germline V gene. The CDR3 extends over 16 amino acids. V lost 4 bases and J lost 2, with 16 bases in between. CDR3 bases: TGTGCCAGCAGCTATGGAAGACAGGAACACACAGATACGCAGTATTTT. Translation gives CASSYGRQEHTDTQYF. Full variable domain (remainder filled in from reference TRBV11-3 and TRBJ2-3): EAGVVQSPRYKIIEKKQPVAFWCNPISGHNTLYWYLQNLGQGPELLIRYENEEAVDDSQLPKDRFSAERLKGVDSTLKIQPAELGDSAVYLCASSYGRQEHTDTQYFGPGTRLTVL.

The CDR3: CASSMRQGNGKKAFF. The CDR3 DNA follows: TGTGCCAGTAGTATGCGTCAGGGGAATGGAAAAAAAGCTTTCTTT. The rearrangement joins TRBV19 to TRBJ1-1, with D possibly matching TRBD1 (6 bases). This CDR3 spans 15 amino acids. Trimming removed 3 bases from V and 9 bases from J, with 20 bases in between. Germline V gene data show CDR1 as LNHDA and CDR2 as SQIVND (reference sequence).

This chain links TRBV11-3 with TRBJ2-1; the D call may be TRBD1 or TRBD2 (7 bases each). This CDR3 is 16 amino acids long. V lost 5 bases, J lost 9 bases, and 23 bases lay in between. Germline assignment: CDR1 SGHNT and CDR2 YENEEA. CDR3 sequence reads: CASSVTWGGGRGEQFF. The CDR3 DNA is TGTGCCAGCAGCGTGACGTGGGGAGGGGGCAGAGGTGAGCAGTTCTTC.

This chain uses TRBV11-2 with TRBJ2-7; D may match TRBD1 or TRBD2 (6 bases each). The V gene lost 2 bases and the J gene lost 3 bases, with 11 bases spanning the gap. The CDR3 covers 14 residues. The germline V gene encodes CDR1 SGHAT and CDR2 FQNNGV. CDR3 coding DNA: TGTGCCAGCAGCTTAACGGGGGCTATCTACGAGCAGTACTTC. Protein product: CASSLTGAIYEQYF.

The chain joins TRBV27 to TRBJ1-1; 10 bases match TRBD1. The CDR3 contains 14 residues. Germline-derived CDR1 and CDR2 are MNHEY and SMNVEV (reference sequence). Germline trimming cut 8 bases from V and 7 bases from J; bases unmatched to any gene: 10. The CDR3 nucleotides are TGTGCCAGCGTTAGGGACAGGGGTTACGGTGAAGCTTTCTTT. It is translated as CASVRDRGYGEAFF.

The chain combines TRBV6-6 with TRBJ2-5, with D tentatively TRBD1 or TRBD2 (5 bases each). Germline CDR1 MNHNY, CDR2 SVGAGI (reference sequence). There are 14 residues in the CDR3. Deletions cut 2 bases from V and 4 bases from J, with 11 bases between. The chain's CDR3 is CASSYPGGGETQYF. CDR3 coding DNA: TGTGCCAGCAGTTACCCGGGTGGGGGAGAGACCCAGTACTTC.

In its sample, this clone was seen once. The chain couples TRBV21-1 to TRBJ1-1. TRBV21-1 is a recognized pseudogene. The CDR3 sequence is 16 residues long. The CDR3 bases are TGTGCCAGCAGCAAGGTCAGCTTCTTCTTGAACACTGAAGCTTTCTTT. This encodes CASSKVSFFLNTEAFF.

CDR3 sequence reads: CASSFEGADTGELFF. Here the CDR3 DNA reads TGTGCCAGCAGCTTCGAAGGGGCAGACACCGGGGAGCTGTTTTTT. The chain links TRBV11-3 to TRBJ2-2; D perhaps matches TRBD1 (5 bases). Germline assignment: CDR1 SGHNT and CDR2 YENEEA. This CDR3 is built from 15 residues. V was clipped by 3 bases and J by 3 bases, with 11 bases between them.

This chain uses TRBV6-4 with TRBJ1-2, with D possibly matching TRBD1 (5 bases). V was clipped by 4 bases and J by 8 bases, with 11 bases between them. This CDR3 is built from 12 residues. Germline V CDR1 and CDR2: MRHNA, SNTAGT. CDR3 region: CASSGEGFGYTF. DNA for the CDR3: TGTGCCAGCAGTGGAGAGGGGTTCGGCTACACCTTC.

As concerns this clone: The same CDR3 also results from other DNA sequences found in this sample. This chain uses TRBV7-9 with TRBJ2-7; 7 nucleotides align to TRBD1. In germline, CDR1 is SEHNR, CDR2 FQNEAQ (reference sequence). The CDR3 contains 12 residues. The trim removed 5 bases at V and 4 bases at J, leaving 2 bases unmatched. In nucleotides, the CDR3 is TGTGCCAGCAGCCCGACAGGGTACGAGCAGTACTTC. Translation gives CASSPTGYEQYF. The variable domain in full, completed from reference TRBV7-9 and TRBJ2-7, reads DTGVSQNPRHKITKRGQNVTFRCDPISEHNRLYWYRQTLGQGPEFLTYFQNEAQLEKSRLLSDRFSAERPKGSFSTLEIQRTEQGDSAMYLCASSPTGYEQYFGPGTRLTVT.

The chain combines TRBV28 with TRBJ2-3, with 9 bases aligning to TRBD2. The V and J ends lost 2 bases and 4 bases, in that order; junction bases with no gene match: 7. The germline CDR1 and CDR2 sequences are MDHEN and SYDVKM. The length of the CDR3 is 16 residues. CDR3 DNA sequence: TGTGCCAGCAGTTTAGCTAGCGGGACCCGGTCAGATACGCAGTATTTT. Residues: CASSLASGTRSDTQYF.

The chain links TRBV2 to TRBJ1-2, with 7 bases lining up with TRBD1. Germline V gives CDR1 SNHLY, CDR2 FYNNEI. Trimming at V came to 10 bases and at J to 5 bases, leaving 10 bases not matched to a gene. The CDR3 loop spans 13 amino acids. CDR3 nucleotides: TGTGCCACCAAGAGGGAGACAGGGTATGGCTACACCTTC. Translating gives CATKRETGYGYTF.

The V call is TRBV7-2, the J call TRBJ2-3; possible D gene TRBD2, 6 bases. Trimming cost V 5 bases and J 3 bases, with 15 bases left between them. Germline V gene lookup returns CDR1 SGHTA and CDR2 FQGNSA. The CDR3 spans 15 residues. In DNA, the CDR3 is TGTGCCAGCAGCCTGCATAGCGGCAGGACAGATACGCAGTATTTT. Translating gives CASSLHSGRTDTQYF.

The chain is built from TRBV23-1 and TRBJ1-1, with D uncertain. TRBV23-1 carries the ORF label, with uncertain function. Trimming took off 0 bases at V and 11 bases at J, with 19 bases between the two ends. The CDR3 has 15 residues. CDR3 coding DNA: TGCGCCAGCAGTCAATCTGGCCAGCGAAGGAATGGGGCTTTCTTT. Its translation: CASSQSGQRRNGAFF.

V usage is TRBV4-2 and J usage is TRBJ2-3; D may be TRBD1 (5 bases). V was trimmed by 4 bases and J by 4 bases, leaving 12 bases between them. The CDR3 length is 14 residues. Germline lookup yields CDR1 LGHNA and CDR2 YNFKEQ. CDR3 amino acids: CASSPRGTSDTQYF. The CDR3 nucleotides read TGTGCCAGCAGCCCAAGGGGTACGTCAGATACGCAGTATTTT.

V usage is TRBV11-2 and J usage is TRBJ2-2, with 7 bases matching TRBD1. This CDR3 has 13 residues. The junction had 4 bases not matched to a gene; V was cut back by 6 bases and J by 6 bases. Germline lookup yields CDR1 SGHAT and CDR2 FQNNGV. In nucleotides, the CDR3 is TGTGCCAGCAGTCAACAGGGGTCCGGGGAGCTGTTTTTT. Its protein is CASSQQGSGELFF.

This clone was counted once. This chain uses TRBV7-2 with TRBJ2-5; 14 bases map to TRBD2. In germline, CDR1 is SGHTA, CDR2 FQGNSA. The CDR3 covers 18 residues. V shed 5 bases and J 2 bases; nucleotides not matched to a gene: 10. DNA for the CDR3: TGTGCCAGCAGCCGGACCGGGACTAGCGGGGGTCTACAAGAGACCCAGTACTTC. Protein product: CASSRTGTSGGLQETQYF.

The V and J genes are TRBV5-1 and TRBJ2-5, with TRBD2 matching 10 bases. The CDR3 runs to 15 residues. V was clipped by 0 bases and J by 5 bases; unmatched bases: 4. Germline V gene sequence: CDR1 SGHRS, CDR2 YFSETQ. The CDR3 nucleotides are TGCGCCAGCAGCTTGGAGCGGGGGGGCCCGGAGACCCAGTACTTC. Its protein is CASSLERGGPETQYF.

The rearrangement links TRBV5-1 to TRBJ2-7; TRBD2 aligns across 9 bases. With V trimmed by 2 bases and J by 0 bases, 12 bases remained unmatched. The CDR3 is 18 residues long. Germline V gives CDR1 SGHRS, CDR2 YFSETQ. CDR3 residues: CASSLEASGAAYSYEQYF. CDR3 bases: TGCGCCAGCAGCTTAGAAGCTAGCGGGGCCGCATACTCCTACGAGCAGTACTTC.

The chain links TRBV19 to TRBJ1-2; D uncertain. Germline V gene lookup returns CDR1 LNHDA and CDR2 SQIVND (reference sequence). V lost 8 bases to trimming and J lost 4 bases, with 17 bases between them. The CDR3 covers 14 residues. CDR3 residues: CASRPAGESYGYTF. In DNA form, the CDR3 reads TGTGCCAGTCGACCTGCCGGGGAATCCTATGGCTACACCTTC.